A selection of T cell receptor beta chains follows, all from one sample in a study of blood T cell repertoires in COVID-19. Profiled with immunoSEQ multiplex PCR; TCRdb holds only in-frame clones, not every one. The table lists roughly 220,000 clones, roughly 79% of them singletons, with 15% in the top ten. The sequenced sample was PBMCs or T cells enriched from blood (not recorded which). The source of these receptors is a man aged 40-50 years who had recovered from COVID-19. Each CDR3 is given with its conserved first and last residue. A D gene is named only where the DNA matches it firmly. A clone size is listed for some rows: how often the clone was seen (once, few, many), or a class if it is expanded.

j_call clone_size cdr3_length d_call v_call cdr3_nt cdr3_aa
TRBJ1-3 - 15 - TRBV25-1 TGTGCCAGCAGTCTCCCGGGACACTCTGGAAACACCATATATTTT CASSLPGHSGNTIYF
TRBJ1-2 - 15 TRBD1 TRBV9 TGTGCCAGCAGCCCTGGACAGGGTAAGACGTATGGCTACACCTTC CASSPGQGKTYGYTF
TRBJ2-1 - 12 TRBD1 TRBV5-5 TGTGCCAGCAGGCCAGGGGGTGATGAGCAGTTCTTC CASRPGGDEQFF
TRBJ2-7 - 15 TRBD2 TRBV5-4 TGTGCCAGCAGCTCCCGAACTAGCGGGGGGTACGAGCAGTACTTC CASSSRTSGGYEQYF
TRBJ2-1 - 13 TRBD1 TRBV6-5 TGTGCCAGCCCGGGACAGGGGAAATCCGACGAGTTCTTC CASPGQGKSDEFF
TRBJ1-6 - 16 - TRBV15 TGTGCCACCAGCAGAGATCTCGGCCGGGATAATTCACCCCTCCACTTT CATSRDLGRDNSPLHF
TRBJ1-1 few 13 - TRBV9 TGTGCCAGCAGCGTCGGTCAGGACACTGAAGCTTTCTTT CASSVGQDTEAFF
TRBJ1-4 - 15 - TRBV18 TGTGCCAGCTCACCACCGGCCGGCGGGAATGAAAAACTGTTTTTT CASSPPAGGNEKLFF
TRBJ2-1 many 18 TRBD2 TRBV6-4 TGTGCCAGCAGGGGACTAGCGGGGGGCTTAAGCTCCTACAATGAGCAGTTCTTC CASRGLAGGLSSYNEQFF
TRBJ1-1 - 14 - TRBV5-4 TGTGCCAGCAGTCCCTTTTGGGGGCGGGCTGAAGCTTTCTTT CASSPFWGRAEAFF
TRBJ2-2 - 15 TRBD1 TRBV7-9 TGTGCCAGCAGCTTAGAGGGGGCGTGGACCGGGGAGCTGTTTTTT CASSLEGAWTGELFF
TRBJ1-1 - 13 - TRBV6-5 TGTGCCAGCACCAAAACAGTGAACACTGAAGCTTTCTTT CASTKTVNTEAFF
TRBJ1-1 - 16 TRBD1 TRBV7-9 TGTGCCAGCAGCTCGGACCCTCAGACAGGGGGCGCTGAAGCTTTCTTT CASSSDPQTGGAEAFF
TRBJ1-2 few 15 TRBD1 TRBV27 TGTGCCAGCAGTTTACGGGAGACAGGGAACCTTGGCTACACCTTC CASSLRETGNLGYTF
TRBJ1-6 - 14 - TRBV13 TGTGCCAGCAGGTACGTTCTCGGGAATTCACCCCTCCACTTT CASRYVLGNSPLHF
TRBJ1-1 - 13 TRBD1 TRBV28 TGTGCCAGCAGTTTGCCACAGGGGCCTGAAGCTTTCTTT CASSLPQGPEAFF
TRBJ2-3 - 13 - TRBV27 TGTGCCAGCAGAGATTACCGGTCAGATACGCAGTATTTT CASRDYRSDTQYF
TRBJ1-2 - 12 - TRBV25-1 TGTGCCACCAGAGGGGGTGGCTATGGCTACACCTTC CATRGGGYGYTF
TRBJ1-5 - 14 - TRBV3-1/TRBV3-2 TGTGCCAGCAGCCAAGTATCAGGTAATCAGCCCCAGCATTTT CASSQVSGNQPQHF
TRBJ1-2 - 13 - TRBV12-3/TRBV12-4 TGTGCCAGCAGTGGCGACGGGAACTATGGCTACACCTTC CASSGDGNYGYTF
TRBJ1-1 - 15 TRBD1 TRBV5-1 TGCGCCAGCAGCCCCGTGACAGGGGGGAACACTGAAGCTTTCTTT CASSPVTGGNTEAFF
TRBJ1-3 - 18 - TRBV7-9 TGTGCCAGCAGCTTATCTTCGGGCGGTAAGGGGCCCAGAAACACCATATATTTT CASSLSSGGKGPRNTIYF
TRBJ2-3 - 14 - TRBV7-3 TGTGCCAGCAGCCTTGGAGGCCGCACAGATACGCAGTATTTT CASSLGGRTDTQYF